The 19 T cell receptor beta chains below were found in one sample sequenced in a study of blood T cell repertoires in COVID-19. Sequenced by immunoSEQ multiplex PCR; TCRdb stores in-frame clones only, minus some. Of under 250,000 clones in the sample, over 65% were seen once. The sequencing input was peripheral blood. Receptor source: a woman aged 70-85 years with active or convalescent COVID-19.

This clone showed up just a few times. J is TRBJ2-1 and V is TRBV7-9, with 11 bases aligning to TRBD2. The CDR3 runs 16 residues. Germline-derived CDR1 and CDR2 are SEHNR and FQNEAQ (reference sequence). Unmatched junction bases numbered 7, after V lost 7 bases and J lost 2 bases. The CDR3 region is CASTKRLAGTYNEQFF. In DNA form, the CDR3 reads TGTGCCAGCACCAAACGACTAGCGGGGACCTACAATGAGCAGTTCTTC.

The rearrangement uses TRBV7-9 and TRBJ1-1; 8 bases line up with TRBD1. V shed 6 bases and J 5 bases; nucleotides not matched to a gene: 14. The CDR3 totals 16 residues. Germline-derived CDR1 and CDR2 are SEHNR and FQNEAQ (reference sequence). In DNA, the CDR3 is TGTGCCAGCAGGTCGATGGCCAGGGGGCGCCGAACTGAAGCTTTCTTT. Encoded protein: CASRSMARGRRTEAFF.

The chain's CDR3 is CASRRGENEQFF. As DNA, the CDR3 is TGTGCCAGTCGGCGGGGGGAGAATGAGCAGTTCTTC. This rearrangement joins TRBV25-1 to TRBJ2-1, with TRBD2 matching over 8 bases. The ends lost 9 bases at V and 7 bases at J; junction bases unmatched: 5. CDR3 size: 12 residues. Germline lookup yields CDR1 MGHDK and CDR2 SYGVNS. The variable domain in full, completed from reference TRBV25-1 and TRBJ2-1, reads EADIYQTPRYLVIGTGKKITLECSQTMGHDKMYWYQQDPGMELHLIHYSYGVNSTEKGDLSSESTVSRIRTEHFPLTLESARPSHTSQYLCASRRGENEQFFGPGTRLTVL.

The genes are TRBV3-1 (or the pseudogene TRBV3-2) and TRBJ2-3; 14 bases align to TRBD2. CDR1 is LGHDT, CDR2 YNNKEL, per germline (reference sequence). The CDR3 totals 19 residues. The trim removed 5 bases at V and 0 bases at J, leaving 10 bases unmatched. The CDR3 DNA reads TGTGCCAGCAGCTTCTACGGGACTAGCGGGAGAGGGAGCACAGATACGCAGTATTTT. Its translation is CASSFYGTSGRGSTDTQYF.

V gene TRBV28 combines with J gene TRBJ1-2; maybe TRBD1 (6 bases). Germline V gene data show CDR1 as MDHEN and CDR2 as SYDVKM. The CDR3 totals 14 residues. The ends were cut back, 9 bases at V and 4 bases at J, with 18 bases in the middle. DNA of the CDR3: TGTGCCAGTCACGACGTGGGACACAGCTATGGCTACACCTTC. Residues: CASHDVGHSYGYTF.

This clone was detected a few times. The chain combines TRBV30 with TRBJ1-6; 10 bases map to TRBD1. The CDR3 loop spans 14 amino acids. V lost 0 bases, J lost 8 bases, and 1 base stayed unmatched. Per germline, CDR1 GTSNPN and CDR2 SVGIG (reference sequence). CDR3 loop: CAWSVGTGDSPLHF. CDR3 nucleotide sequence: TGTGCCTGGAGTGTAGGGACAGGGGATTCACCCCTCCACTTT.

This sequence joins TRBV6-6 and TRBJ1-4; TRBD1 is a possible D gene (5 bases). The CDR3 covers 14 residues. CDR1 is MNHNY and CDR2 is SVGAGI in the germline V gene (reference sequence). V was pared by 4 bases and J by 4 bases, with 10 bases between. The CDR3 spells CASSWSTDNEKLFF. In nucleotides, the CDR3 is TGTGCCAGCAGTTGGTCGACAGATAATGAAAAACTGTTTTTT.

The CDR3 nucleotides read TGTGCCAGCAGCTTACCCTTTAACACTGAAGCTTTCTTT. It encodes CASSLPFNTEAFF. The V call is TRBV7-9, the J call TRBJ1-1; D gene ambiguous. The V gene lost 2 bases and the J gene lost 2 bases, with 6 bases spanning the gap. There are 13 residues in the CDR3. Germline V gene data show CDR1 as SEHNR and CDR2 as FQNEAQ (reference sequence).

The chain links TRBV28 to TRBJ1-1; 10 bases line up with TRBD1. V gave up 5 bases and J gave up 0 bases; unmatched junction bases: 6. Germline V lookup: CDR1 MDHEN, CDR2 SYDVKM. The CDR3 is 16 amino acids. CDR3 bases: TGTGCCAGCAGTCCACCGACAGGGGGCATGAACACTGAAGCTTTCTTT. Translating it yields CASSPPTGGMNTEAFF.

V is TRBV6-6 and J is TRBJ1-1; possible D gene TRBD1, 6 bases. The germline CDR1 and CDR2 sequences are MNHNY and SVGAGI (reference sequence). The germline V and J ends were trimmed by 0 bases and 12 bases, with 14 bases remaining between them. This CDR3 is 13 amino acids long. The CDR3 protein is CASSYSQGKRTFF. CDR3 coding DNA: TGTGCCAGCAGTTACTCCCAGGGGAAGCGAACTTTCTTT.

This chain links TRBV7-8 with TRBJ1-5, with D hard to call. V lost 1 base and J lost 5, with 15 bases in between. In germline, CDR1 is SGHVS, CDR2 FQNEAQ. This CDR3 spans 16 amino acids. In nucleotides, the CDR3 is TGTGCCAGCAGCTTAGTAGCCGGCGGTAACGATCAGCCCCAGCATTTT. Translation gives CASSLVAGGNDQPQHF.

Only one count was recorded for this clone. This chain uses TRBV7-2 with TRBJ1-1; 8 nucleotides line up with TRBD1. Losses at the gene ends were 6 bases for V and 3 bases for J; bases not matched to a gene: 6. This CDR3 spans 14 amino acids. Germline V gene data show CDR1 as SGHTA and CDR2 as FQGNSA. Here the CDR3 DNA reads TGTGCCAGCAGGAACAGGGGGAGTCACACTGAAGCTTTCTTT. Translating gives CASRNRGSHTEAFF.

This chain links TRBV28 with TRBJ2-2, with 7 positions matching TRBD2. Germline trimming cut 6 bases from V and 7 bases from J; bases unmatched to any gene: 14. Germline CDR1 MDHEN, CDR2 SYDVKM. The CDR3 length is 16 residues. CDR3 in DNA: TGTGCCAGCAGCCTTGCCGGGGGGAGTTCTAACGGGGAGCTGTTTTTT. This codes for CASSLAGGSSNGELFF.

This clone was seen a single time. Other DNA sequences of this sample code for an identical CDR3. This chain uses TRBV5-1 with TRBJ1-1; D is perhaps TRBD1 (5 bases). Per the germline V gene, CDR1 is SGHRS and CDR2 is YFSETQ. Trimming left V 0 bases short and J 2 bases short, with 8 bases between. The CDR3 length is 14 residues. The CDR3 reads CASSLDRQNTEAFF. DNA for the CDR3: TGCGCCAGCAGCTTGGACAGGCAAAACACTGAAGCTTTCTTT.

The chain joins TRBV7-2 to TRBJ2-3; TRBD2 matches 9 bases. Germline trimming cut 5 bases from V and 3 bases from J; bases unmatched to any gene: 3. The CDR3 has 14 residues. In germline, CDR1 is SGHTA, CDR2 FQGNSA. Written as DNA, the CDR3 is TGTGCCAGCAGCCCTGGACTAGCGACAGATACGCAGTATTTT. The encoded protein is CASSPGLATDTQYF.

Points on this clone: Mismatch with germline at one junction end may stem from a read error. V gene TRBV29-1 combines with J gene TRBJ1-2; D gene unclear. Germline-derived CDR1 and CDR2 are SQVTM and ANQGSEA. The CDR3 covers 13 residues. CDR3 protein: CSVESGRHSPRSF. The CDR3 DNA sequence: TGCAGCGTTGAATCAGGCAGGCACTCTCCCCGCTCCTTC.

This clone was counted once. The genes are TRBV16 and TRBJ1-1; 9 positions match TRBD1. The CDR3 loop spans 19 amino acids. Trimming took 2 bases from V and 0 from J; bases not matched to a gene: 13. The germline V gene has CDR1 KGHSY and CDR2 FQNENV. This CDR3 is CASSQGGGTGPTMNTEAFF. The DNA for the CDR3 is TGTGCCAGCAGCCAAGGAGGGGGGACAGGGCCGACGATGAACACTGAAGCTTTCTTT.

The chain couples TRBV7-9 to TRBJ2-2; 9 nucleotides align to TRBD2. Germline lookup yields CDR1 SEHNR and CDR2 FQNEAQ (reference sequence). The CDR3 consists of 18 residues. V was clipped by 5 bases and J by 0 bases; unmatched bases: 10. The CDR3 coding sequence is TGTGCCAGCAGCCCCGTGGGGACTAGCCCTTCGAACACCGGGGAGCTGTTTTTT. Translated: CASSPVGTSPSNTGELFF.

The chain employs TRBV28 and TRBJ1-5; TRBD1 matches 9 bases. This CDR3 is built from 15 residues. Germline assignment: CDR1 MDHEN and CDR2 SYDVKM. V lost 6 bases and J lost 6; bases outside the gene matches: 9. CDR3 region: CASRPRQGGGQPQHF. The DNA for the CDR3 is TGTGCCAGCAGACCACGACAGGGGGGGGGTCAGCCCCAGCATTTT.